One TCR beta chain is described in this entry. Data came from immunoSEQ multiplex PCR; TCRdb stores just in-frame clones and leaves some out. There are some 130,000 clones in the sample; roughly nine tenths occur only once, and roughly 8.7% lies in the top ten. The entry originates in a study of control samples from healthy donors and cancer patients. CDR1 is MNHEY, CDR2 SMNVEV, per germline (reference sequence). V was clipped by 3 bases and J by 4 bases; unmatched bases: 4. This CDR3 has 15 residues. This chain links TRBV27 with TRBJ2-7; 12 bases map to TRBD1. This sequence was found in a woman under 40 in good health. Material: blood. CDR3 loop: CASSFEGQGAYEQYF. CDR3 sequence (DNA): TGTGCCAGCAGTTTCGAGGGACAGGGGGCTTACGAGCAGTACTTC.